This T cell receptor (beta chain) was found in a study of shared clonotypes between healthy human individuals (dated by TCRdb to the early 2020s). About the investigation overall: The cohort comprised a couple of women and a few men aged 18 to 49 years. For each donor, CD4 naive and CD4 memory were each run on three plates, CD8 naive on two plates, and CD8 memory on one plate. Blood TCR repertoires of five healthy adults were deeply sequenced to estimate repertoire size and the extent of clonotype sharing between individuals. Libraries were prepared and TCR repertoires were sequenced by different laboratories using diverse techniques, in order to increase sequencing depth and limit assay-specific biases. Each donor's leukapheresis produced roughly between about 0.85 and 10 billion PBMCs. Study-level results and caveats: Sampling was restricted to blood, and TCR repertoires in tissues likely differ from the TCR repertoires found in blood. Estimated clonotype richness was generally larger for naive than for memory subsets. The genetic and exposure-history diversity represented was limited by the small number of donors. Compared with non-shared clonotypes, the clonotypes found in all four sorted-subset donors had higher generation probabilities. Even with the large sequencing depth, rarefaction of the sorted-subset datasets indicated that sequencing was incomplete. Sharing across four donors was observed for around 5% of naive CD4, under 4% of naive CD8, 2.3% of memory CD4, and 0.4% of memory CD8 clonotypes. Pairwise subsampling indicated that sequencing depth was expected to affect the degree of clonotype sharing among donors.

Using the deep immunoSEQ assay, multiplex PCR amplified TCR CDR3 regions from genomic DNA. Extracted genomic DNA from each cell subset was distributed evenly across all wells of several immunoSEQ 96-well plates, and each plate was treated as a replicate. Each replicate PCR for sorted subsets received around 0.2 ug genomic DNA, equal to about 30,000 T cell genomes. Purified libraries were quantified with a Qubit 3.0 fluorometer, sized on a Bioanalyzer 2100, and re-quantified with the KAPA Library Quantification kit. A separate single-read 150-cycle Illumina NextSeq 550 flow cell was used to sequence each immunoSEQ 96-well plate. Under the source paper's analysis protocol: The immunoSEQ output contained only junctional sequences without quality scores, so filtering could not match that applied to full-length reads. Sequences were annotated with PyIR, a Python wrapper for IgBLAST v1.9, using IMGT germline references to assign V/J genes and CDR3. Reads were filtered out if the reads had weak V/J assignments (E-value above 1e-6), no CDR3, stop codons, out-of-frame junctions, or ambiguous translated residues. V3J clonotypes were defined by identical inferred V gene, J gene, and CDR3 amino acid sequence. To compute the percentage overlap between repertoires, the number of shared unique clonotypes was divided by the size of the smaller repertoire. Repertoire richness was assessed with RTK rarefaction, the Chao1 estimator, and Recon v2.1 estimates of unobserved clonotypes. For all TCRbeta clonotypes obtained by the gDNA method from a handful of donors, generation probabilities were computed with OLGA. TCRdb mirrors the immuneACCESS table, restricted to in-frame sequences. Some clones are absent from its copies; in checked studies, under half trace to an unresolved V gene, and the reason for the others is unknown. That table is the source of V, J and clone size, and D and trimming were worked out from the DNA. Recorded for this sample are around 2.1 million clones; about 94% of them occurred a single time. The top ten clonotypes cover 0.13% of the sample.

A remark on this clone: It has no known antigen specificity. Per-base qualities were not stored, and no clone one base away is much larger. Other DNA sequences in this specimen translate into the identical CDR3.

The donors were healthy, HIV-negative adults who had no recently reported acute infections or vaccinations. Every donor was a Caucasian adult living in Nashville, Tennessee, USA. Magnetic negative selection was used to enrich CD4+ T cells, after which naive cells were positively selected on CD45RA and the negative fraction became the memory subset. Blood was obtained by leukapheresis, after which PBMCs were separated by Ficoll-Histopaque density gradient centrifugation and cryopreserved in liquid nitrogen vapor phase. Analytical flow cytometry was used to check the purity and quantity of each magnetically sorted T cell population. Genomic DNA was isolated from every sorted fraction and measured by UV absorbance on a Nanodrop 2000c. Via the germline V gene, CDR1 is MNHNS and CDR2 SASEGT. The CDR3 covers 14 residues, taking in both the cysteine and the phenylalanine. Only the CDR3 DNA stays, 42 bases, in frame from base 1. Trimming removed 1 base from V and 4 bases from J, leaving 7 bases between the germline ends.

This TCR was recovered from a young man in good health. Material: naive CD4+ T cells sorted from blood. The cell subset or site label of this sample denotes: CD45RA+ positively selected. The sequence links TRBV6-1 to TRBJ2-2; no confident D gene assignment can be made. The CDR3 reads CASSEVAATGELFF. The DNA is as follows: TGTGCCAGCAGTGAAGTGGCGGCCACCGGGGAGCTGTTTTTT.